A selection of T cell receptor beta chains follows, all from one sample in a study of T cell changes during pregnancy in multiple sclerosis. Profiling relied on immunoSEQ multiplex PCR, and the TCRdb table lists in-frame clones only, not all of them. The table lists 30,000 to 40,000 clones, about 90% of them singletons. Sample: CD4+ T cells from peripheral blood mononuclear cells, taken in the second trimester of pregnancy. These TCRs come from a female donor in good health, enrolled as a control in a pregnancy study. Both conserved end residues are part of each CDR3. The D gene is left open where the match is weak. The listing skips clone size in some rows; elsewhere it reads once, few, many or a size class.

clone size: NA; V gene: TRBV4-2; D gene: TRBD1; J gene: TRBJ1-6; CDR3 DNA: TGTGCCAGCAGCCAAGATAGGAACAGGGGGAATTCACCCCTCCACTTT; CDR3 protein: CASSQDRNRGNSPLHF
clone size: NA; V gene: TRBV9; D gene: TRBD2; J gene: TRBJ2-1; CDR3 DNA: TGTGCCAGCAGCCGGACTAGCGGGGGGCACAATGAGCAGTTCTTC; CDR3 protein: CASSRTSGGHNEQFF
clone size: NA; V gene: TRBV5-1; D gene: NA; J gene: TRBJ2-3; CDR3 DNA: TGCGCCAGCAGCATCGGACAGACAACCACAGATACGCAGTATTTT; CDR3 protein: CASSIGQTTTDTQYF
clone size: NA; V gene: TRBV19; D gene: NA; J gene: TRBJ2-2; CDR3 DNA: TGTGCCAGTACCCGGGGGAGGGGGGGCAACACCGGGGAGCTGTTTTTT; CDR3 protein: CASTRGRGGNTGELFF
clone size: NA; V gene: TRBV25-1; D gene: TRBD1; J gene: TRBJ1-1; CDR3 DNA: TGTGCCAGCCGGGACAGGGGGAGGACTGAAGCTTTCTTT; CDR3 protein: CASRDRGRTEAFF
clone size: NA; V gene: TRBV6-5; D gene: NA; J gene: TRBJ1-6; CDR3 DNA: TGTGCCAGCAGTTACTTTTTTCAGGATAATTCACCCCTCCACTTT; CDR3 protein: CASSYFFQDNSPLHF
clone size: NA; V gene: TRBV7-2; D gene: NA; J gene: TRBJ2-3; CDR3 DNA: TGTGCCAGCAGCTTAGGAGAGAGTCACACAGATACGCAGTATTTT; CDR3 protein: CASSLGESHTDTQYF
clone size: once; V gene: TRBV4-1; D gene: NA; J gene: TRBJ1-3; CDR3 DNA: TGCGCCAGCAGCCAAGTGGGCGGGGGGGCCACTGGAAACACCATATATTTT; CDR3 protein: CASSQVGGGATGNTIYF
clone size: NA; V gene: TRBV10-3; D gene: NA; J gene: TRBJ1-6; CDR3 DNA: TGTGCCATCAGTGATCGACAGGTTAATTCACCCCTCCACTTT; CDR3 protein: CAISDRQVNSPLHF
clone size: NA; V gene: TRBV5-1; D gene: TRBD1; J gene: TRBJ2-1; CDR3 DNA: TGCGCCAGCAGCTCCGGGACAGCCAACAATGAGCAGTTCTTC; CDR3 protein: CASSSGTANNEQFF
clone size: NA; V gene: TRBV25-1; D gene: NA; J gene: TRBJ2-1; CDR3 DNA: TGTGCCAGCAGTGTAAACAGGGTCTCCTACAATGAGCAGTTCTTC; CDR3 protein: CASSVNRVSYNEQFF
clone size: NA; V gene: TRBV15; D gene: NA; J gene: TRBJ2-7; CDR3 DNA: TGTGCCACCAGCAGAGATCAGGGTAACGAGCAGTACTTC; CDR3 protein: CATSRDQGNEQYF
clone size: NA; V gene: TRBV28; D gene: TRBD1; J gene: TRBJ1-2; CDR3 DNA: TGTGCCAGCAGTTTATTCGTTGTCGGGGACAGGGGTTCGGGCTGCACCTTC; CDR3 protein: CASSLFVVGDRGSGCTF
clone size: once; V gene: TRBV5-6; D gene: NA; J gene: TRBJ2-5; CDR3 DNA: TGTGCCAGCAGCCTTCTAGGGGTGGAGACCCAGTACTTC; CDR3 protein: CASSLLGVETQYF
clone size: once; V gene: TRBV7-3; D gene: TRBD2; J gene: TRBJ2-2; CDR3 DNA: TGTGCCAGCAGCCCCGAGGGACTAGCTGGCGGGGAGCTGTTTTTT; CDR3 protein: CASSPEGLAGGELFF
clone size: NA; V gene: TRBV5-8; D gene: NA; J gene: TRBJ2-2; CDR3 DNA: TGTGCCAGCAGCTTGCACCGACAGGCTAACACCGGGGAGCTGTTTTTT; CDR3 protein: CASSLHRQANTGELFF
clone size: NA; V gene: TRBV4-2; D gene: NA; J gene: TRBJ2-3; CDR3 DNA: TGTGCCAGCAGCCAAGATAATGCGGCGGATGCCACAGATACGCAGTATTTT; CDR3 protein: CASSQDNAADATDTQYF
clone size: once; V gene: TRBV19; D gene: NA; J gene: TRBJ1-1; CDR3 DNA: TGTGCCAGTAGTACCGCCCGGATAGGGAGGAGTGGCACTGAAGCTTTCTTT; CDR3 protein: CASSTARIGRSGTEAFF
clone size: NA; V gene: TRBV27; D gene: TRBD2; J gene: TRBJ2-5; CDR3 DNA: TGTGCCAGCAGTTTCTTGGGACTAGCGGGGGTGCGCCGGCAGACCCAGTACTTC; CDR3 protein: CASSFLGLAGVRRQTQYF
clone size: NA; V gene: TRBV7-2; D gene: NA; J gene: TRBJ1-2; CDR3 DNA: TGTGCCAGCAGCCTGTACCTGGACAGACCTTATGGCTACACCTTC; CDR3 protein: CASSLYLDRPYGYTF
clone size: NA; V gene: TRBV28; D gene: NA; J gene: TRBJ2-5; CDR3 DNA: TGTGCCAGCCGGTGGGGAGGACAAGAGACCCAGTACTTC; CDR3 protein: CASRWGGQETQYF
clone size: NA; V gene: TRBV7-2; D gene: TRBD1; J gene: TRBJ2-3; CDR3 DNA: TGTGCCAGCAGCGCCCGGAGGACAGGGGATCGGGATACGCAGTATTTT; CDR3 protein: CASSARRTGDRDTQYF
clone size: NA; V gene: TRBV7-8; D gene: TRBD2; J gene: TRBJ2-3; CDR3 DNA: TGTGCCAGCAGCCCCCGACTAGCGGGGGGTTTCACAGATACGCAGTATTTT; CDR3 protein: CASSPRLAGGFTDTQYF
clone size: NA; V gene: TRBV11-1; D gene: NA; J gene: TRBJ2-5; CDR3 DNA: TGTGCCAGCAGCTCTACAGTGGCCCGAAAGGTCAACGAGGAGACCCAGTACTTC; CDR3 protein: CASSSTVARKVNEETQYF
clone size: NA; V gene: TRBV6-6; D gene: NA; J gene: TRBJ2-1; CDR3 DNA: TGTGCCAGCAGTTACTCTCCCGGAGACAATGAGCAGTTCTTC; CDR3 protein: CASSYSPGDNEQFF
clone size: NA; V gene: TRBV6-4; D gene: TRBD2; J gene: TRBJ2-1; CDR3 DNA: TGTGCCAGCAGTGTCAATAGCGGGGGGGCCCTATCTGAGCAGTTCTTC; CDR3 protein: CASSVNSGGALSEQFF